The 30 T cell receptor beta chains below come from one sample, sequenced in a study of CD8 T cells in ankylosing spondylitis. A single record per CDR3 protein comes from TCRdb applying MiXCR to the 5' RACE reads. The table has just over 150,000 distinct CDR3 sequences, approximately 16% seen once. The sequenced sample was blood, either unsorted or a sorted T cell fraction (not recorded which). These receptors all come from a male donor with ankylosing spondylitis or in good health (not recorded which).

In its sample, this clonotype was seen a few times. The genes are TRBV12-5 and TRBJ2-1; 15 nucleotides line up with TRBD2. V lost 4 bases, J lost 12 bases, and 7 bases stayed unmatched. CDR1 LGHNT and CDR2 FRNRAP come from the germline V gene. CDR3 length: 15 residues. The CDR3 sequence is CASGSGLAGGGGQFF. CDR3 nucleotides: TGTGCTAGTGGTTCGGGACTAGCGGGAGGAGGCGGGCAGTTCTTC.

This clonotype has a single count. This rearrangement joins TRBV6-2 or TRBV6-3 to TRBJ2-7; D possibly matches TRBD1 or TRBD2 (5 bases each). The V and J ends lost 9 bases and 0 bases respectively, with 12 bases between them. The CDR3 length is 13 residues. Germline assignment: CDR1 MNHEY and CDR2 SVGEGT. In nucleotides, the CDR3 is TGTGCCAGTGCCGGGACGGACTCCTACGAGCAGTACTTC. Protein: CASAGTDSYEQYF.

This rearrangement joins TRBV5-1 to TRBJ2-1; the D gene is possibly TRBD2 (6 bases). This CDR3 comprises 13 residues. Deletions cut 0 bases from V and 9 bases from J, with 10 bases between. Per germline, CDR1 SGHRS and CDR2 YFSETQ. The CDR3 region has the DNA TGCGCCAGCAGCTTGGGCGGGACCCCTGAGCAGTTCTTC. It translates to CASSLGGTPEQFF.

The V call is TRBV4-1, the J call TRBJ2-2; TRBD1 matches 9 bases. Trimming removed 7 bases from V and 7 bases from J; junction bases left unmatched: 7. CDR1 MGHRA and CDR2 YSYEKL come from the germline V gene. This CDR3 has 14 residues. CDR3 sequence (DNA): TGCGCCAGCAAACAGGGGGCGAGTGGCGGGGAGCTGTTTTTT. Translated: CASKQGASGGELFF.

This clonotype was found a few times. The rearrangement links TRBV29-1 to TRBJ1-1; TRBD1 aligns across 9 bases. This CDR3 contains 11 residues. Trimming at V came to 4 bases and at J to 11 bases, leaving 5 bases not matched to a gene. Germline CDR1 and CDR2: SQVTM and ANQGSEA. The CDR3 DNA reads TGCAGCGTTGGGGACAGGGTCTTTGCTTTCTTT. This sequence encodes CSVGDRVFAFF.

The V gene is TRBV29-1, the J gene TRBJ1-4, with TRBD1 as a possible D gene (5 bases). Trimming shortened V by 6 bases and J by 8 bases, and 13 bases separated the two germline ends. Germline V gene lookup returns CDR1 SQVTM and CDR2 ANQGSEA. The CDR3 contains 12 residues. The CDR3: CSVGAVREKLFF. In nucleotides, the CDR3 is TGCAGCGTAGGGGCAGTCCGAGAAAAACTGTTTTTT.

The genes are TRBV28 and TRBJ1-3, with TRBD1 matching 7 bases. The CDR3 runs 16 residues. Unmatched junction bases numbered 8, after V lost 6 bases and J lost 0 bases. In germline, CDR1 is MDHEN, CDR2 SYDVKM. The CDR3 protein is CASRSGTDVSGNTIYF. CDR3 bases: TGTGCCAGCAGGTCCGGGACAGATGTCTCTGGAAACACCATATATTTT.

This clonotype occurred many times. The chain is built from TRBV6-6 and TRBJ1-2; TRBD1 agrees at 8 bases. The junction had 8 bases not matched to a gene; V was cut back by 2 bases and J by 12 bases. This CDR3 is 13 amino acids long. The germline V gene encodes CDR1 MNHNY and CDR2 SVGAGI (reference sequence). Here the CDR3 reads CASSYAGTGQNTF. CDR3 bases: TGTGCCAGCAGTTACGCCGGGACAGGCCAAAACACCTTC.

This clonotype appeared many times. The chain links TRBV5-1 to TRBJ2-2, with a tentative D call TRBD2 (6 bases). The V gene lost 3 bases and the J gene lost 1 base, with 10 bases spanning the gap. The CDR3 totals 15 residues. Germline loops: CDR1 SGHRS, CDR2 YFSETQ. The CDR3 region is CASSSTGRNTGELFF. DNA for the CDR3: TGCGCCAGCAGCTCGACCGGGAGGAACACCGGGGAGCTGTTTTTT.

This clonotype was seen a handful of times. This CDR3 is CSVGLAGGDTGELFF. Here the CDR3 DNA reads TGCAGCGTCGGTCTAGCGGGAGGGGACACCGGGGAGCTGTTTTTT. The rearrangement joins TRBV29-1 to TRBJ2-2; TRBD2 agrees at 12 bases. The CDR3 runs 15 residues. The ends lost 6 bases at V and 3 bases at J; junction bases unmatched: 5. The germline V gene encodes CDR1 SQVTM and CDR2 ANQGSEA.

This clonotype was picked up many times. V and J are TRBV29-1 and TRBJ1-2; D is ambiguous. V lost 4 bases and J lost 0, with 6 bases in between. From germline, CDR1 is SQVTM and CDR2 ANQGSEA. CDR3 length equals 12 residues. CDR3 sequence (DNA): TGCAGCGTTGGAAGGGCTAACTATGGCTACACCTTC. It translates to CSVGRANYGYTF.

The V call is TRBV6-1, the J call TRBJ1-4, with a weak D call TRBD1 (6 bases). Germline CDR1 and CDR2: MNHNS and SASEGT. Trimming stripped 6 bases from V and 8 bases from J, with 16 bases between. This CDR3 is 14 amino acids long. CDR3 bases: TGTGCCAGCAGGAGGGGGGGCGGTGGCGAAAAACTGTTTTTT. This gives the protein CASRRGGGGEKLFF.

This clonotype was seen a few times. CDR3 amino acids: CASSGFRQGPFSYNEQFF. The CDR3 DNA reads as TGTGCCAGCAGTGGTTTCCGTCAGGGTCCCTTCTCCTACAATGAGCAGTTCTTC. This chain uses TRBV27 with TRBJ2-1; D perhaps matches TRBD1 (5 bases). The CDR3 has 18 amino acids. Trimming left V 5 bases short and J 0 bases short, with 20 bases between. Germline V gene lookup returns CDR1 MNHEY and CDR2 SMNVEV (reference sequence).

This clonotype was counted ten times or more. J is TRBJ2-7 and V is TRBV12-3 or TRBV12-4; D unclear. This CDR3 has 12 residues. Trimming stripped 7 bases from V and 1 base from J, with 8 bases between. CDR3 sequence: CASTDLSYEQYF. DNA for the CDR3: TGTGCCAGCACCGACCTTTCCTACGAGCAGTACTTC.

In DNA form, the CDR3 reads TGCGCCAGCAGCCCGGGACTAGAGAGAACAGATACGCAGTATTTT. This gives the protein CASSPGLERTDTQYF. The chain employs TRBV5-1 and TRBJ2-3; 8 bases line up with TRBD2. Looked up from germline, CDR1 is SGHRS and CDR2 is YFSETQ. V lost 4 bases, J lost 3 bases, and 7 bases stayed unmatched. This CDR3 is built from 15 residues.

This clonotype was found many times. The chain recombines TRBV12-3 or TRBV12-4 with TRBJ2-2, with 7 positions matching TRBD2. V was pared by 2 bases and J by 6 bases, with 9 bases of the junction left unmatched. The CDR3 runs 16 residues. This CDR3 is CASSLQVAGVAGELFF. The DNA for the CDR3 is TGTGCCAGCAGTTTACAAGTAGCGGGTGTGGCCGGGGAGCTGTTTTTT.

This clonotype was seen a handful of times. The chain links TRBV12-3 or TRBV12-4 to TRBJ2-2; possibly TRBD1 or TRBD2 for D (6 bases each). CDR3 length: 17 residues. Trimming left V 6 bases short and J 3 bases short, with 20 bases between. The CDR3 sequence: CASRAFRGPMDTGELFF. The DNA for the CDR3 is TGTGCCAGCAGGGCTTTTCGGGGGCCAATGGACACCGGGGAGCTGTTTTTT.

Only a few counts were recorded for this clonotype. The V and J genes are TRBV11-1 and TRBJ1-1; 7 bases align to TRBD1. Trimming removed 1 base from V and 0 bases from J; junction bases left unmatched: 11. The CDR3 runs 18 residues. Germline V CDR1 and CDR2: SGHAT, FQDESV (reference sequence). The CDR3 is CASSLEAGGFGMNTEAFF. In DNA, the CDR3 is TGTGCCAGCAGCTTAGAGGCAGGGGGGTTTGGAATGAACACTGAAGCTTTCTTT.

This clonotype has just a few counts. The chain is built from TRBV21-1 and TRBJ2-4; TRBD2 reflects the table's D call only, with no check against the DNA. TRBV21-1 is assigned pseudogene status. This CDR3 spans 18 amino acids. The CDR3 sequence: CASSKVRRLSRRSNIQYF. The CDR3 DNA reads as TGTGCCAGCAGCAAAGTTCGGAGACTCAGCCGTCGGTCGAACATTCAGTACTTC.

Details on this clonotype: A much larger clone is a single base away; this may be a read error. This chain uses TRBV4-1 with TRBJ2-2; D ambiguous. V gave up 2 bases and J gave up 0 bases, with 16 bases separating them. CDR3 size: 18 residues. Germline V gene lookup returns CDR1 MGHRA and CDR2 YSYEKL. The CDR3 loop reads CASSQNQVRRSNTGELFF. The CDR3 DNA is TGCGCCAGCAGCCAAAATCAGGTCAGACGATCGAACACCGGGGAGCTGTTTTTT.

This clonotype was counted at least ten times. The chain is built from TRBV5-1 and TRBJ2-3, with 7 positions matching TRBD2. The CDR3 extends over 15 amino acids. J lost 8 bases, V lost 4 bases, and 13 bases had no gene match. From germline, CDR1 is SGHRS and CDR2 YFSETQ. The CDR3 loop reads CASSIRAAGDGTQYF. Here the CDR3 DNA reads TGCGCCAGCAGCATTCGGGCCGCGGGAGATGGTACGCAGTATTTT.

Ten or more counts support this clonotype. This chain uses TRBV6-5 with TRBJ1-3; no reliable D call. V lost 8 bases, J lost 0 bases, and 8 bases lay in between. The CDR3 contains 13 residues. Germline CDR1 MNHEY, CDR2 SVGAGI. CDR3 loop: CASRELSGNTIYF. In DNA, the CDR3 is TGTGCCAGCCGGGAGCTCTCTGGAAACACCATATATTTT.

The gene calls are TRBV5-5 and TRBJ2-3; no firm D call. The CDR3 has 11 amino acids. Germline loops: CDR1 SGHKS, CDR2 YYEKEE (reference sequence). Trimming took off 0 bases at V and 9 bases at J, with 5 bases between the two ends. CDR3 bases: TGTGCCAGCAGCTTGGTGAGGACGCAGTATTTT. It yields the protein CASSLVRTQYF.

The chain links TRBV30 to TRBJ1-1, with D possibly TRBD1 on 5 matching bases. Germline lookup yields CDR1 GTSNPN and CDR2 SVGIG (reference sequence). The CDR3 is 13 residues long. Trimming stripped 1 base from V and 4 bases from J, with 10 bases between. DNA of the CDR3: TGTGCCTGGAGTGATCAAGGGACCACTGAAGCTTTCTTT. It encodes CAWSDQGTTEAFF.

This clonotype was detected ten times or more. The V and J genes are TRBV10-3 and TRBJ1-4, with TRBD1 matching over 7 bases. Germline values: CDR1 ENHRY, CDR2 SYGVKD. Trimming cost V 7 bases and J 6 bases; bases outside gene matches: 8. This CDR3 is 14 amino acids long. The CDR3: CAIKSGTADEKLFF. CDR3 DNA sequence: TGTGCCATCAAATCCGGGACAGCAGATGAAAAACTGTTTTTT.

The table lists this clonotype with many counts. The V gene is TRBV9, the J gene TRBJ2-7, with 9 bases lining up with TRBD2. This CDR3 contains 16 residues. CDR1 is SGDLS, CDR2 YYNGEE, per germline. V shed 0 bases, J shed 6 bases, and the junction held 10 bases outside the gene matches. The CDR3 DNA follows: TGTGCCAGCAGCGTAGGCCTAGCGGGATCGACTGTCGAGCAGTACTTC. Protein product: CASSVGLAGSTVEQYF. Variable domain in full (rest from reference TRBV9 and TRBJ2-7): DSGVTQTPKHLITATGQRVTLRCSPRSGDLSVYWYQQSLDQGLQFLIQYYNGEERAKGNILERFSAQQFPDLHSELNLSSLELGDSALYFCASSVGLAGSTVEQYFGPGTRLTVT.

This clonotype occurred many times. This chain joins TRBV3-1 and TRBJ2-2; D tentatively reads TRBD1 or TRBD2 (6 bases each). In germline, CDR1 is LGHDT, CDR2 YNNKEL (reference sequence). The V gene lost 7 bases and the J gene lost 4 bases, with 16 bases spanning the gap. This CDR3 comprises 15 residues. CDR3 DNA sequence: TGTGCCAGCAACCCACGGGGGCTCGGCACCGGGGAGCTGTTTTTT. Amino acid sequence: CASNPRGLGTGELFF.

This clonotype has only a few counts. The rearrangement links TRBV5-1 to TRBJ1-1; TRBD1 matches at 8 bases. J lost 5 bases, V lost 5 bases, and 11 bases had no gene match. Germline-derived CDR1 and CDR2 are SGHRS and YFSETQ. CDR3 length: 15 residues. CDR3 bases: TGCGCCAGCAGATACATTGGACAGGGAGAAACTGAAGCTTTCTTT. The encoded protein is CASRYIGQGETEAFF.

This sequence joins TRBV5-1 and TRBJ1-1; 8 bases are a match to TRBD1. Germline V gives CDR1 SGHRS, CDR2 YFSETQ. V trimming: 4 bases; J trimming: 1 base; junction bases outside the gene matches: 3. This CDR3 has 14 residues. The CDR3 DNA reads TGCGCCAGCAGCGATGGGACAGGGAACACTGAAGCTTTCTTT. Its translation: CASSDGTGNTEAFF.

This clonotype was counted many times. The chain employs TRBV20-1 and TRBJ1-2; TRBD1 is a possible D gene (5 bases). The germline gives CDR1 DFQATT, CDR2 SNEGSKA (reference sequence). The CDR3 is made up of 11 amino acids. Trimming cost V 6 bases and J 4 bases, with 9 bases left between them. CDR3 DNA sequence: TGCAGTGCCGAAACAGGCTATGGCTACACCTTC. Translating it yields CSAETGYGYTF.